The entry below describes one TCR beta chain. This CDR3 spans 17 amino acids. Trimming removed 7 bases from V and 6 bases from J; junction bases left unmatched: 17. CDR1 is LNHDA and CDR2 is SQIVND in the germline V gene (reference sequence). The data originate from a study of blood T cell repertoires in COVID-19. TCRdb keeps only in-frame clones here, not all; method: immunoSEQ multiplex PCR. The sample has about 26,000 clones, around 91% seen once. The chain uses TRBV19 and TRBJ2-4; 8 bases fit TRBD1. This clonotype was sampled from a man in his sixties or seventies with acute or convalescent COVID-19. The specimen was peripheral blood. This CDR3 is CASTHRRADRVTNIQYF. The CDR3 nucleotides are TGTGCCAGTACCCATAGGAGGGCGGACAGGGTCACAAACATTCAGTACTTC.